The source of this TCR beta chain is a study of prognosis after radiotherapy for stage I lung cancer. Study-wide results and limits: Lower values of Shannon entropy after stereotactic body radiation therapy were seen in patients who developed distant metastases. Patients with metastases reportedly showed TRBV and TRBJ gene usage that differed from patients without metastases.

This clonotype was observed a single time. Its antigen remains unknown. Starting from genomic DNA, TCR beta CDR3 was amplified through two-round multiplex PCR. Primers (each specific to one TRBV or TRBJ gene) were used in first-round PCR. TCRdb itself ran the multiplex PCR reads through MiXCR, one entry per CDR3 protein. Of 23,000 or so distinct CDR3 sequences in the sample, approximately 35% were seen once. CDR1 is SGHRS, CDR2 YFSETQ, per germline. This CDR3 is built from 13 residues. The V end was cut by 0 bases, the J end by 8 bases, with 11 bases between. J is TRBJ1-2 and V is TRBV5-1; D may be TRBD1 (5 bases). The source material was PBMCs, sampled before or after stereotactic body radiation therapy (not recorded which). The clonotype was recovered from a donor aged 50 or older with non-small cell lung cancer. CDR3 nucleotides: TGCGCCAGCAGCTTGGCTGGCAGGGCGGGCTACACCTTC. Protein: CASSLAGRAGYTF. Looking up the rest from reference TRBV5-1 and TRBJ1-2 gives the full variable domain: KAGVTQTPRYLIKTRGQQVTLSCSPISGHRSVSWYQQTPGQGLQFLFEYFSETQRNKGNFPGRFSGRQFSNSRSEMNVSTLELGDSALYLCASSLAGRAGYTFGSGTRLTVV.